Shown below are 25 T cell receptor beta chains from a single sample sequenced in a study of cytomegalovirus exposure and HLA in healthy donors. Repertoires were generated with immunoSEQ multiplex PCR, while TCRdb's copy carries only in-frame clones and drops some. Among some 330,000 clones listed, more than 80% were seen once. Input material: PBMCs. The source is a young woman in good health and CMV-seronegative.

This clone turned up a few times. This rearrangement joins TRBV27 to TRBJ2-2, with 8 bases that match TRBD1. Germline V gives CDR1 MNHEY, CDR2 SMNVEV (reference sequence). The V gene end was trimmed by 3 bases and the J gene end by 6 bases; junction bases not matched to a gene: 6. This CDR3 region has 15 residues. CDR3: CASSLGDRWSGELFF. CDR3 nucleotide sequence: TGTGCCAGCAGTTTGGGGGACAGGTGGTCCGGGGAGCTGTTTTTT.

The J gene is TRBJ2-3, the V gene TRBV20-1; D unclear. This CDR3 contains 11 residues. CDR1 is DFQATT and CDR2 is SNEGSKA in the germline V gene (reference sequence). Trimming took off 7 bases at V and 2 bases at J, with 7 bases between the two ends. CDR3 DNA sequence: TGCAGTGTCCTAGTCACAGATACGCAGTATTTT. This encodes CSVLVTDTQYF.

This clone appeared a few times. The chain links TRBV27 to TRBJ1-1; possible D gene TRBD1, 6 bases. V dropped 2 bases and J dropped 1 base, with 8 bases sitting between them. CDR3 length: 14 amino acids. CDR1 is MNHEY and CDR2 is SMNVEV in the germline V gene (reference sequence). This CDR3 is CASSLAGANTEAFF. The CDR3 DNA sequence: TGTGCCAGCAGTTTAGCAGGGGCGAACACTGAAGCTTTCTTT.

This rearrangement joins TRBV5-1 to TRBJ1-1, with D tentatively TRBD1 (6 bases). CDR1 is SGHRS, CDR2 YFSETQ, per germline. The CDR3 extends over 14 amino acids. V shed 2 bases and J shed 0 bases, with 8 bases lying between them. CDR3 amino acids: CASSLGGLNTEAFF. As DNA, the CDR3 is TGCGCCAGCAGCTTAGGGGGACTGAACACTGAAGCTTTCTTT.

The chain is built from TRBV6-4 and TRBJ2-2; D gene uncertain. Per germline, CDR1 MRHNA and CDR2 SNTAGT. CDR3 length: 14 amino acids. V lost 6 bases and J 1 base, leaving 9 bases between the germline ends. The CDR3 sequence: CASRRHQNTGELFF. The CDR3 coding sequence is TGTGCCAGCAGGCGGCATCAGAACACCGGGGAGCTGTTTTTT.

The chain couples TRBV7-3 to TRBJ2-1; 7 bases fit TRBD2. CDR3 length: 14 amino acids. The germline CDR1 and CDR2 sequences are SGHTA and FQGTGA. V was clipped by 2 bases and J by 6 bases; unmatched bases: 4. The CDR3 DNA reads as TGTGCCAGCAGCTTAGGTCCTAGCGGCAATGAGCAGTTCTTC. As protein: CASSLGPSGNEQFF.

V is TRBV6-5 and J is TRBJ2-3; the match to TRBD2 covers 9 bases. Trimming at V came to 8 bases and at J to 4 bases, leaving 7 bases not matched to a gene. The CDR3 is 14 residues long. Germline lookup yields CDR1 MNHEY and CDR2 SVGAGI. The CDR3 DNA is TGTGCCAGCTCTAGCGGGATTTCCGCAGATACGCAGTATTTT. Protein product: CASSSGISADTQYF.

This clone has more than one count but fewer than ten. The rearrangement joins TRBV7-6 to TRBJ2-1; 12 bases are shared with TRBD2. V lost 4 bases to trimming and J lost 8 bases; unmatched junction nucleotides: 6. This CDR3 has 15 residues. Per germline, CDR1 SGHVS and CDR2 FNYEAQ. In nucleotides, the CDR3 is TGTGCCAGCAGCTCGAAGACTAGCGGGAGCGATGAGCAGTTCTTC. This gives the protein CASSSKTSGSDEQFF. Full variable domain (rest looked up from reference TRBV7-6 and TRBJ2-1): GAGVSQSPRYKVTKRGQDVALRCDPISGHVSLYWYRQALGQGPEFLTYFNYEAQQDKSGLPNDRFSAERPEGSISTLTIQRTEQRDSAMYRCASSSKTSGSDEQFFGPGTRLTVL.

The chain recombines TRBV2 with TRBJ1-1; 9 nucleotides agree with TRBD1. The CDR3 extends over 15 amino acids. Germline V lookup: CDR1 SNHLY, CDR2 FYNNEI. V shed 6 bases and J 5 bases; nucleotides not matched to a gene: 10. The CDR3 loop reads CASRADRGSGTEAFF. Here the CDR3 DNA reads TGTGCCAGCAGGGCGGACAGGGGCTCGGGTACTGAAGCTTTCTTT.

V is TRBV29-1 and J is TRBJ1-1; a possible D gene is TRBD1 (5 bases). The CDR3 consists of 12 residues. The germline gives CDR1 SQVTM, CDR2 ANQGSEA. V was cut by 5 bases and J by 2 bases, with 9 bases left in between. This chain's CDR3 is CSVQGSNTEAFF. DNA for the CDR3: TGCAGCGTTCAGGGATCCAACACTGAAGCTTTCTTT.

The chain combines TRBV6-5 with TRBJ2-2, with a weak D call TRBD2 (5 bases). The germline V and J ends were trimmed by 2 bases and 8 bases, with 12 bases remaining between them. Per germline, CDR1 MNHEY and CDR2 SVGAGI. There are 14 residues in the CDR3. The CDR3 nucleotides are TGTGCCAGCAGTTACCCGGATGGGAGAGGGGAGCTGTTTTTT. Translated: CASSYPDGRGELFF.

This clone has a single count. This chain uses TRBV4-1 with TRBJ2-1, with 11 bases matching TRBD2. V was clipped by 0 bases and J by 6 bases; unmatched bases: 4. The germline CDR1 and CDR2 sequences are MGHRA and YSYEKL. The CDR3 runs to 16 residues. In DNA form, the CDR3 reads TGCGCCAGCAGCCAAGACGGGACTAGCGGCCCCAATGAGCAGTTCTTC. Its protein is CASSQDGTSGPNEQFF.

The chain employs TRBV18 and TRBJ2-1; possible D gene TRBD2, 5 bases. CDR3 length: 18 amino acids. V was clipped by 2 bases and J by 0 bases, with 17 bases between them. Germline assignment: CDR1 KGHSH and CDR2 LQKENI. The CDR3 loop reads CASSPLINRGASYNEQFF. The CDR3 DNA sequence: TGTGCCAGCTCACCATTAATAAATCGGGGAGCCTCCTACAATGAGCAGTTCTTC.

The chain combines TRBV29-1 with TRBJ2-3; 10 nucleotides match TRBD1. The CDR3 loop spans 13 amino acids. V was pared by 7 bases and J by 4 bases, with 5 bases of the junction left unmatched. Germline CDR1 reads SQVTM; CDR2 reads ANQGSEA. The CDR3 bases are TGCAGCGCCACCGGACAGGGGGCAGATACGCAGTATTTT. Its translation is CSATGQGADTQYF.

The chain carries TRBV7-9 and TRBJ1-1; 8 bases line up with TRBD1. This CDR3 region has 14 residues. V lost 5 bases and J lost 4; bases outside the gene matches: 6. Per germline, CDR1 SEHNR and CDR2 FQNEAQ (reference sequence). The CDR3 spells CASSPDREVTEAFF. CDR3 in DNA: TGTGCCAGCAGCCCGGACAGGGAAGTCACTGAAGCTTTCTTT.

This chain connects TRBV5-1 to TRBJ1-1; no clear D gene. V shed 0 bases and J shed 1 base, with 10 bases lying between them. There are 15 residues in the CDR3. CDR1 and CDR2 from the germline V gene are SGHRS and YFSETQ. The CDR3 region is CASSLGTAENTEAFF. CDR3 DNA: TGCGCCAGCAGCTTGGGTACAGCCGAGAACACTGAAGCTTTCTTT.

The chain recombines TRBV27 with TRBJ2-5; 8 bases map to TRBD1. CDR3 size: 15 residues. CDR1 and CDR2 (germline): MNHEY, SMNVEV (reference sequence). V dropped 5 bases and J dropped 7; count of bases not matched to a gene: 12. CDR3 sequence: CASSIPDRVALTQYF. The CDR3 DNA reads TGTGCCAGCAGTATCCCGGACAGGGTCGCTTTGACCCAGTACTTC.

This clone is a singleton in its sample. V usage is TRBV9 and J usage is TRBJ2-2, with 7 bases that match TRBD2. With V trimmed by 2 bases and J by 6 bases, 10 bases remained unmatched. The V gene's germline CDR1 is SGDLS and CDR2 YYNGEE. This CDR3 has 16 residues. CDR3 sequence (DNA): TGTGCCAGCAGCGTTCCCCTTGCGGGAGATTCCGGGGAGCTGTTTTTT. This codes for CASSVPLAGDSGELFF.

V usage is TRBV27 and J usage is TRBJ2-1, with TRBD2 matching 7 bases. Per germline, CDR1 MNHEY and CDR2 SMNVEV (reference sequence). The CDR3 sequence is 15 residues long. Trimming cost V 4 bases and J 5 bases; bases outside gene matches: 8. The CDR3 DNA follows: TGTGCCAGCAGTTACGCACTAGCGATTAACAATGAGCAGTTCTTC. It encodes CASSYALAINNEQFF.

J is TRBJ2-3 and V is TRBV6-4; D is undetermined. Trimming took 0 bases from V and 0 from J, leaving 10 bases between them. There are 16 residues in the CDR3. Germline V CDR1 and CDR2: MRHNA, SNTAGT. The CDR3 DNA reads TGTGCCAGCAGTGACTCGATACTCTCTAGCACAGATACGCAGTATTTT. Amino acids: CASSDSILSSTDTQYF.

The chain uses TRBV9 and TRBJ1-4; tentatively, D is TRBD1 (6 bases). V lost 6 bases and J lost 1, with 16 bases in between. Germline values: CDR1 SGDLS, CDR2 YYNGEE. The CDR3 loop spans 16 amino acids. The CDR3 coding sequence is TGTGCCAGCAAGCGGGGGGCCGTAGAAACTAATGAAAAACTGTTTTTT. Amino acid sequence: CASKRGAVETNEKLFF.

This clone showed up just once. The chain recombines TRBV4-2 with TRBJ2-3, with TRBD2 matching 7 bases. The CDR3 runs 16 residues. V shed 0 bases, J shed 4 bases, and the junction held 7 bases outside the gene matches. CDR1 LGHNA and CDR2 YNFKEQ come from the germline V gene. For the CDR3, the DNA is TGTGCCAGCAGCCAAGAAGGGGCGGGAGTTCCAGATACGCAGTATTTT. Protein sequence: CASSQEGAGVPDTQYF.

This chain joins TRBV4-3 and TRBJ2-5; 12 nucleotides agree with TRBD2. The germline gives CDR1 LGHNA, CDR2 YSLEER. Losses at the gene ends were 3 bases for V and 5 bases for J; bases not matched to a gene: 13. This CDR3 has 18 amino acids. CDR3 sequence (DNA): TGCGCCAGCAGCCACCCATCGCTAGCGGGAGGGCCGTGGGAGACCCAGTACTTC. Protein product: CASSHPSLAGGPWETQYF.

Turning to this clone: This sample also contains other DNA sequences that code for the same CDR3. The chain combines TRBV7-2 with TRBJ2-5; 8 bases map to TRBD2. CDR3 length: 15 amino acids. CDR1 is SGHTA, CDR2 FQGNSA, per germline. V dropped 1 base and J dropped 1; count of bases not matched to a gene: 2. The CDR3 protein is CASSLGGGPQETQYF. The CDR3 DNA is TGTGCCAGCAGCTTAGGCGGGGGGCCCCAAGAGACCCAGTACTTC.

The chain employs TRBV6-5 and TRBJ2-2; 8 bases match TRBD1. Germline values: CDR1 MNHEY, CDR2 SVGAGI. The CDR3 sequence is 13 residues long. The trim removed 4 bases at V and 8 bases at J, leaving 3 bases unmatched. The CDR3 region has the DNA TGTGCCAGCAGTTCCACAGGGGGTGGGGAGCTGTTTTTT. Its protein product is CASSSTGGGELFF.